These 24 T cell receptor beta chains were sequenced from one sample in a study of shared clonotypes between healthy human individuals. The repertoire was sequenced with immunoSEQ multiplex PCR; TCRdb's copy has only in-frame clones and lacks some. The sample carries some 1,100,000 clones, approximately 80% recorded once. Material: memory CD4+ T cells from PBMCs. Described subset: CD45RA-negative fraction. The receptors derive from a man aged 18 to 30 in good health. Some clones in this sample may be carry-over from other donors' samples.

The rearrangement joins TRBV28 to TRBJ2-3; D gene ambiguous. Germline V gene sequence: CDR1 MDHEN, CDR2 SYDVKM. Trimming removed 6 bases at V and 6 bases at J, with 16 bases between. This CDR3 region has 14 residues. The CDR3 spells CASSDTVSLDTQYF. The CDR3 nucleotides are TGTGCCAGCAGCGACACCGTCAGTCTCGATACGCAGTATTTT.

This clone was counted once. The rearrangement uses TRBV5-1 and TRBJ2-7; either TRBD1 or TRBD2 may supply D (5 bases each). Trimming left V 4 bases short and J 6 bases short, with 14 bases between. The CDR3 is 13 residues long. Germline-derived CDR1 and CDR2 are SGHRS and YFSETQ. The CDR3 loop is CASSRDGISEQYF. The CDR3 DNA reads TGCGCCAGCAGCCGGGACGGGATCTCCGAGCAGTACTTC.

This clone was detected a few times. The V and J genes are TRBV6-5 and TRBJ1-1; D remains ambiguous. Germline CDR1 and CDR2: MNHEY and SVGAGI. Trimming left V 5 bases short and J 0 bases short, with 10 bases between. This CDR3 is 14 amino acids long. In nucleotides, the CDR3 is TGTGCCAGCAGTATCGGACGGCTGAACACTGAAGCTTTCTTT. Translated, it gives CASSIGRLNTEAFF.

The chain recombines TRBV5-5 with TRBJ2-5, with 13 bases identical to TRBD2. Trimming removed 4 bases from V and 4 bases from J; junction bases left unmatched: 7. CDR3 length: 16 residues. The germline gives CDR1 SGHKS, CDR2 YYEKEE (reference sequence). CDR3 nucleotides: TGTGCCAGCAGCCCCGGGACTAGCGGGGCGTTAGAGACCCAGTACTTC. Translation: CASSPGTSGALETQYF.

The chain employs TRBV27 and TRBJ1-2; D not resolved. In germline, CDR1 is MNHEY, CDR2 SMNVEV (reference sequence). CDR3 length: 14 amino acids. Trimming pared 2 bases from V and 2 bases from J, leaving 9 bases between. The CDR3 here is CASSLAPANYGYTF. The CDR3 DNA follows: TGTGCCAGCAGTTTAGCCCCAGCCAACTATGGCTACACCTTC.

The chain joins TRBV18 to TRBJ2-7; TRBD2 matches at 9 bases. Trimming took 3 bases from V and 0 from J; bases not matched to a gene: 3. The CDR3 is 15 residues long. Germline V gene data show CDR1 as KGHSH and CDR2 as LQKENI. For the CDR3, the DNA is TGTGCCAGCTCACCCACTAGCGGGTACTCCTACGAGCAGTACTTC. It specifies CASSPTSGYSYEQYF.

V gene TRBV4-2 combines with J gene TRBJ2-2, with 9 bases matching TRBD2. In germline, CDR1 is LGHNA, CDR2 YNFKEQ. The V and J ends lost 4 bases and 0 bases, in that order; junction bases with no gene match: 6. This CDR3 has 17 amino acids. Here the CDR3 reads CASSPRLAGTNTGELFF. The CDR3 DNA is TGTGCCAGCAGCCCTCGCCTAGCGGGAACGAACACCGGGGAGCTGTTTTTT.

The rearrangement uses TRBV6-5 and TRBJ2-5; either TRBD1 or TRBD2 may supply D (5 bases each). The CDR3 sequence is 14 residues long. Germline CDR1 is MNHEY and CDR2 is SVGAGI. V was pared by 6 bases and J by 3 bases, with 14 bases between. This CDR3 reads CASSPGPREETQYF. The CDR3 DNA sequence: TGTGCCAGCAGCCCGGGGCCGCGGGAAGAGACCCAGTACTTC.

CDR3 DNA: TGTGCCAGCAGTTTTAGGACAGACACTGAAGCTTTCTTT. It specifies CASSFRTDTEAFF. V is TRBV27 and J is TRBJ1-1; weak D call: TRBD1 (6 bases). The CDR3 consists of 13 residues. V was cut by 3 bases and J by 3 bases, with 8 bases left in between. Looked up from germline, CDR1 is MNHEY and CDR2 is SMNVEV (reference sequence).

The chain is built from TRBV9 and TRBJ2-1; D is possibly TRBD1 (5 bases). Germline V gene lookup returns CDR1 SGDLS and CDR2 YYNGEE. Trimming left V 0 bases short and J 4 bases short, with 20 bases between. The CDR3 totals 18 residues. For the CDR3, the DNA is TGTGCCAGCAGCGTAGTGTTACGGTTGTCAGGGAAGTACAATGAGCAGTTCTTC. Residues: CASSVVLRLSGKYNEQFF.

The rearrangement joins TRBV7-2 to TRBJ2-1, with TRBD2 matching 11 bases. From germline, CDR1 is SGHTA and CDR2 FQGNSA. CDR3 length equals 16 residues. V was clipped by 4 bases and J by 6 bases; unmatched bases: 8. CDR3 nucleotide sequence: TGTGCCAGCAGCTCTGCTCTAGCGGGAGGAGCCAATGAGCAGTTCTTC. Its translation is CASSSALAGGANEQFF.

As to this clone: The same CDR3 arises from other DNA sequences in this sample as well. This chain joins TRBV5-4 and TRBJ2-5; D call uncertain. Trimming took off 0 bases at V and 2 bases at J, with 5 bases between the two ends. This CDR3 comprises 13 residues. Germline V gene sequence: CDR1 SGHNT, CDR2 YYREEE (reference sequence). CDR3 protein: CASSLDSQETQYF. The CDR3, as DNA: TGTGCCAGCAGCTTGGACTCACAAGAGACCCAGTACTTC.

V gene TRBV9 combines with J gene TRBJ2-7; D is perhaps TRBD1 or TRBD2 (5 bases each). V was trimmed by 3 bases and J by 5 bases, leaving 18 bases between them. Per germline, CDR1 SGDLS and CDR2 YYNGEE. The CDR3 is made up of 15 amino acids. CDR3 coding DNA: TGTGCCAGCAGCGAGGGGCTCCTAGCATCCCACGAGCAGTACTTC. It yields the protein CASSEGLLASHEQYF.

In the case of this clone: Other DNA sequences within the sample encode an identical CDR3. The chain joins TRBV4-3 to TRBJ2-2, with 7 bases aligning to TRBD2. CDR3 length: 14 amino acids. The germline V gene encodes CDR1 LGHNA and CDR2 YSLEER. V shed 3 bases, J shed 5 bases, and the junction held 3 bases outside the gene matches. The CDR3, as DNA: TGCGCCAGCAGCCAGGTGGGAGGGACCGGGGAGCTGTTTTTT. Protein sequence: CASSQVGGTGELFF.

The chain employs TRBV18 and TRBJ2-1; tentatively, D is TRBD2 (5 bases). The CDR3 extends over 15 amino acids. Germline CDR1 reads KGHSH; CDR2 reads LQKENI. Trimming took off 5 bases at V and 2 bases at J, with 13 bases between the two ends. CDR3 protein: CASSFGIRAYNEQFF. In DNA, the CDR3 is TGTGCCAGCTCATTCGGGATTCGGGCCTACAATGAGCAGTTCTTC.

This chain links TRBV5-1 with TRBJ2-7; D tentatively fits TRBD1 or TRBD2 (5 bases each). V lost 3 bases and J lost 3, with 16 bases in between. CDR3 length equals 15 residues. Germline loops: CDR1 SGHRS, CDR2 YFSETQ. The CDR3 spells CASSSGQGHYYEQYF. CDR3 in DNA: TGCGCCAGCAGCTCGGGGCAGGGTCACTACTACGAGCAGTACTTC.

This clone was recorded once. The rearrangement joins TRBV7-9 to TRBJ2-5, with 9 bases aligning to TRBD1. The CDR3 covers 14 residues. With 5 bases clipped from V and 4 bases from J, the junction kept 5 bases outside the gene matches. Germline-derived CDR1 and CDR2 are SEHNR and FQNEAQ (reference sequence). This CDR3 reads CASSAGQGLETQYF. Written as DNA, the CDR3 is TGTGCCAGCAGCGCGGGACAGGGTCTAGAGACCCAGTACTTC.

Comment on this clone: The identical CDR3 is also encoded by other nucleotide sequences in the sample. The chain links TRBV2 to TRBJ2-5, with no clear D. CDR1 is SNHLY and CDR2 is FYNNEI in the germline V gene. The CDR3 runs 12 residues. The V end lost 7 bases, the J end lost 2 bases, and 8 bases lay between the germline ends. CDR3 in amino acids: CASTAVQETQYF. The CDR3 DNA sequence: TGTGCCAGCACGGCAGTTCAAGAGACCCAGTACTTC.

The chain combines TRBV5-1 with TRBJ1-5; possibly TRBD1 for D (6 bases). CDR3 length: 15 amino acids. The V gene lost 7 bases and the J gene lost 3 bases, with 17 bases spanning the gap. Per the germline V gene, CDR1 is SGHRS and CDR2 is YFSETQ. CDR3: CASAKDSGTNQPQHF. The CDR3 nucleotides read TGCGCCAGCGCGAAGGACAGCGGGACCAATCAGCCCCAGCATTTT.

The chain links TRBV11-3 to TRBJ2-2; D is ambiguous. V was trimmed by 5 bases and J by 6 bases, leaving 10 bases between them. This CDR3 contains 13 residues. Germline values: CDR1 SGHNT, CDR2 YENEEA. The CDR3 bases are TGTGCCAGCAGCGGTTTGACTCCCGGGGAGCTGTTTTTT. Amino acids: CASSGLTPGELFF.

The rearrangement joins TRBV28 to TRBJ1-1; TRBD1 is a possible D gene (6 bases). Trimming left V 6 bases short and J 11 bases short, with 25 bases between. The CDR3 runs 15 residues. Per the germline V gene, CDR1 is MDHEN and CDR2 is SYDVKM. The CDR3 DNA follows: TGTGCCAGCAGCCCCGGTGTGTTATTTGGGGGCGCCGCTTTCTTT. Translating it yields CASSPGVLFGGAAFF.

This chain uses TRBV6-5 with TRBJ1-1; a weak D match, TRBD1 (5 bases). This CDR3 is built from 13 residues. Germline loops: CDR1 MNHEY, CDR2 SVGAGI. Trimming cost V 0 bases and J 6 bases, with 8 bases left between them. Here the CDR3 reads CASSYSGAPEAFF. In DNA, the CDR3 is TGTGCCAGCAGTTACTCTGGGGCGCCTGAAGCTTTCTTT.

The chain joins TRBV7-9 to TRBJ2-1; perhaps D is TRBD1 or TRBD2 (5 bases each). Per the germline V gene, CDR1 is SEHNR and CDR2 is FQNEAQ (reference sequence). The CDR3 is 14 amino acids. The V end lost 4 bases, the J end lost 10 bases, and 17 bases lay between the germline ends. Here the CDR3 reads CASSSTNRDGEQFF. The CDR3 DNA is TGTGCCAGCAGCTCCACCAACCGGGACGGAGAGCAGTTCTTC.

The rearrangement uses TRBV7-9 and TRBJ2-7, with TRBD2 matching 9 bases. V lost 5 bases and J lost 4; bases outside the gene matches: 6. Germline V gene sequence: CDR1 SEHNR, CDR2 FQNEAQ (reference sequence). CDR3 length: 14 residues. CDR3 residues: CASSQSLAGYEQYF. The CDR3 DNA reads TGTGCCAGCAGCCAATCCCTAGCGGGGTACGAGCAGTACTTC.